The 5 T cell receptor beta chains below were found in one sample sequenced in a study of T cells in tuberculosis. Using immunoSEQ multiplex PCR, the repertoire was profiled, and TCRdb retains in-frame clones only, with some absent. The repertoire holds tens of thousands of clones, with roughly 96% as singletons. The material sequenced was PBMCs. The source of these receptors is a donor between 10 and 35 years old with latent tuberculosis or without tuberculosis infection.

The chain combines TRBV11-2 with TRBJ2-3; 7 nucleotides match TRBD2. The germline gives CDR1 SGHAT, CDR2 FQNNGV. The junction had 5 bases not matched to a gene; V was cut back by 8 bases and J by 0 bases. CDR3 length: 14 residues. The CDR3: CASDSGGSTDTQYF. For the CDR3, the DNA is TGTGCCAGCGATTCCGGGGGGAGCACAGATACGCAGTATTTT.

The rearrangement links TRBV28 to TRBJ1-5; D is unresolved. Trimming took off 2 bases at V and 5 bases at J, with 13 bases between the two ends. Looked up from germline, CDR1 is MDHEN and CDR2 is SYDVKM. This CDR3 spans 15 amino acids. CDR3 amino acids: CASSLPQGLHQPQHF. CDR3 DNA sequence: TGTGCCAGCAGTTTACCCCAAGGACTACATCAGCCCCAGCATTTT.

V gene TRBV29-1 combines with J gene TRBJ2-7; 11 bases are a match to TRBD1. This CDR3 has 15 amino acids. V shed 7 bases and J 7 bases; nucleotides not matched to a gene: 15. Germline V lookup: CDR1 SQVTM, CDR2 ANQGSEA. Here the CDR3 reads CSGLKAGQGAGEQYF. The DNA for the CDR3 is TGCAGCGGTCTGAAGGCAGGACAGGGGGCAGGAGAGCAGTACTTC.

The rearrangement joins TRBV5-4 to TRBJ1-1; a weak D match, TRBD1 (6 bases). Per the germline V gene, CDR1 is SGHNT and CDR2 is YYREEE (reference sequence). CDR3 length equals 14 residues. V was cut by 4 bases and J by 4 bases, with 14 bases left in between. The CDR3 nucleotides are TGTGCCAGCAGCCTTACAGGGAGCGGCACTGAAGCTTTCTTT. Translated, it gives CASSLTGSGTEAFF.

J is TRBJ2-7 and V is TRBV2; 8 bases map to TRBD1. V gave up 7 bases and J gave up 1 base; unmatched junction bases: 3. The CDR3 covers 13 residues. Germline V gene sequence: CDR1 SNHLY, CDR2 FYNNEI. CDR3 amino acids: CASTDRGSYEQYF. CDR3 sequence (DNA): TGTGCCAGCACCGACAGGGGTTCCTACGAGCAGTACTTC.